What follows are 24 T cell receptor beta chains derived from one specimen sequenced in a study of T cell responses to AZD1222 COVID-19 vaccine. Measured with immunoSEQ multiplex PCR; TCRdb has only the in-frame clones, and not every one. Of tens of thousands of clones listed, around 89% were seen once; the top ten hold around 25%. The specimen was peripheral blood, collected 28 days after the second AZD1222 dose. Receptors were obtained from an adult who received the AZD1222 COVID-19 vaccine.

CDR3 sequence reads: CAWNRDRGLPVTF. The DNA for the CDR3 is TGTGCCTGGAACCGGGACAGGGGGCTCCCTGTCACCTTC. The chain couples TRBV30 to TRBJ1-2; 12 positions agree with TRBD1. CDR1 and CDR2 (germline): GTSNPN, SVGIG (reference sequence). This CDR3 is 13 amino acids long. The ends lost 4 bases at V and 13 bases at J; junction bases unmatched: 10.

The chain employs TRBV9 and TRBJ2-4; 7 bases fit TRBD2. The CDR3 is 14 amino acids. J lost 8 bases, V lost 0 bases, and 5 bases had no gene match. Germline CDR1 is SGDLS and CDR2 is YYNGEE. As DNA, the CDR3 is TGTGCCAGCAGCGTAGCCCCGGCGGGAGACATTCAGTACTTC. Protein sequence: CASSVAPAGDIQYF.

The chain joins TRBV27 to TRBJ1-6; D is ambiguous. Germline CDR1 and CDR2: MNHEY and SMNVEV (reference sequence). The CDR3 is 12 residues long. The V end lost 3 bases, the J end lost 9 bases, and 6 bases lay between the germline ends. The CDR3 DNA reads TGTGCCAGCAGTTTCCAAGCTTCACCCCTCCACTTT. This encodes CASSFQASPLHF.

This clone was seen once. The rearrangement joins TRBV7-2 to TRBJ2-3; the D gene could be TRBD1 or TRBD2 (5 bases each). The CDR3 covers 15 residues. Germline V gene sequence: CDR1 SGHTA, CDR2 FQGNSA. V was pared by 5 bases and J by 1 base, with 13 bases between. For the CDR3, the DNA is TGTGCCAGCAGCCAGAGGGGCGGTGGCACAGATACGCAGTATTTT. It translates to CASSQRGGGTDTQYF. Combining the CDR3 with reference TRBV7-2 and TRBJ2-3 gives the whole variable domain GAGVSQSPSNKVTEKGKDVELRCDPISGHTALYWYRQSLGQGLEFLIYFQGNSAPDKSGLPSDRFSAERTGGSVSTLTIQRTQQEDSAVYLCASSQRGGGTDTQYFGPGTRLTVL.

The chain has TRBV4-1 and TRBJ2-3; D is ambiguous. This CDR3 comprises 15 residues. Germline CDR1 and CDR2: MGHRA and YSYEKL. The germline V and J ends were trimmed by 0 bases and 2 bases, with 9 bases remaining between them. In DNA form, the CDR3 reads TGCGCCAGCAGCCAAGATGGTCAGTACACAGATACGCAGTATTTT. Protein product: CASSQDGQYTDTQYF.

The chain recombines TRBV7-9 with TRBJ2-7; no clear D. The CDR3 sequence is 14 residues long. Trimming removed 1 base from V and 5 bases from J, with 12 bases in between. The V gene's germline CDR1 is SEHNR and CDR2 FQNEAQ (reference sequence). CDR3 nucleotide sequence: TGTGCCAGCAGCTTAGATAGTGAGCTTGACGAGCAGTACTTC. Its translation: CASSLDSELDEQYF.

This clone was seen once. V gene TRBV4-1 combines with J gene TRBJ2-1; the match to TRBD2 covers 7 bases. This CDR3 has 13 residues. The junction had 7 bases not matched to a gene; V was cut back by 4 bases and J by 10 bases. CDR1 is MGHRA, CDR2 YSYEKL, per germline. The CDR3 loop is CASSLSGGVEQFF. CDR3 DNA sequence: TGCGCCAGCAGCCTATCGGGGGGTGTGGAGCAGTTCTTC.

The rearrangement uses TRBV6-4 and TRBJ2-5, with 7 bases matching TRBD2. The V segment lost 3 bases and the J segment 7 bases; nucleotides outside the gene matches: 5. The CDR3 is 13 residues long. Germline assignment: CDR1 MRHNA and CDR2 SNTAGT. CDR3 nucleotides: TGTGCCAGCAGTGAGCCTAGCGGTCGGACCCAGTACTTC. This encodes CASSEPSGRTQYF.

The chain is built from TRBV3-1 (or the pseudogene TRBV3-2) and TRBJ1-2; D ambiguous. The CDR3 is 15 amino acids. Germline V gives CDR1 LGHDT, CDR2 YNNKEL (reference sequence). Trimming removed 1 base at V and 5 bases at J, with 14 bases between. The CDR3 DNA follows: TGTGCCAGCAGCCAAGCCGGGGAGCGCCTTTATGGCTACACCTTC. Amino acid sequence: CASSQAGERLYGYTF.

The chain has TRBV5-1 and TRBJ2-3; 8 bases fit TRBD1. The J segment lost 6 bases and the V segment lost 3 bases, leaving 12 bases of the junction unmatched. The CDR3 has 16 residues. Germline-derived CDR1 and CDR2 are SGHRS and YFSETQ. The CDR3 sequence is CASSYLTGGSFDTQYF. The DNA for the CDR3 is TGCGCCAGCAGCTATCTTACAGGGGGATCATTCGATACGCAGTATTTT.

This clone was observed once. This chain uses TRBV7-8 with TRBJ2-3; 7 bases align to TRBD2. The CDR3 has 13 residues. The junction had 3 bases not matched to a gene; V was cut back by 5 bases and J by 4 bases. The germline V gene has CDR1 SGHVS and CDR2 FQNEAQ. The CDR3 sequence: CASSARGADTQYF. For the CDR3, the DNA is TGTGCCAGCAGCGCTCGGGGGGCAGATACGCAGTATTTT.

This rearrangement joins TRBV6-4 to TRBJ2-6, with D possibly matching TRBD2 (5 bases). CDR1 and CDR2 from the germline V gene are MRHNA and SNTAGT. Between the trimmed V and J ends, which lost 0 bases and 1 base, there was a span of 13 bases. This CDR3 comprises 18 residues. The CDR3 loop is CASSDSGLGSSGANVLTF. The CDR3 DNA reads as TGTGCCAGCAGTGACTCGGGGTTAGGGAGTTCTGGGGCCAACGTCCTGACTTTC.

V usage is TRBV7-9 and J usage is TRBJ2-1; D is ambiguous. V lost 5 bases and J 5 bases, leaving 13 bases between the germline ends. Germline lookup yields CDR1 SEHNR and CDR2 FQNEAQ (reference sequence). The CDR3 consists of 14 residues. CDR3: CASSPPRPNNEQFF. CDR3 nucleotide sequence: TGTGCCAGCAGCCCTCCTAGACCCAACAATGAGCAGTTCTTC.

The rearrangement links TRBV15 to TRBJ1-2, with TRBD1 identical over 7 bases. CDR3 length: 13 amino acids. CDR1 and CDR2 (germline): LNHNV, YYDKDF (reference sequence). With V trimmed by 9 bases and J by 7 bases, 11 bases remained unmatched. The CDR3 loop reads CATRIDRETGYTF. CDR3 DNA: TGTGCCACGCGTATTGACAGGGAAACTGGCTACACCTTC.

V gene TRBV4-1 combines with J gene TRBJ2-1; 11 bases are a match to TRBD2. Germline CDR1 and CDR2: MGHRA and YSYEKL. V was clipped by 1 base and J by 7 bases; unmatched bases: 9. The CDR3 has 17 residues. The CDR3 DNA reads TGCGCCAGCAGCCAAGCCTTGACTAGCGGGGAGTCTAATGAGCAGTTCTTC. Its translation is CASSQALTSGESNEQFF.

This chain links TRBV28 with TRBJ2-7; D is possibly TRBD1 or TRBD2 (5 bases each). The germline CDR1 and CDR2 sequences are MDHEN and SYDVKM. The CDR3 is 15 amino acids. V was pared by 5 bases and J by 3 bases, with 17 bases between. The CDR3 nucleotides are TGTGCCAGCAGTCCCCAGGGTCGGGGCGGCTACGAGCAGTACTTC. Translated: CASSPQGRGGYEQYF.

V is TRBV5-4 and J is TRBJ2-3; D perhaps matches TRBD2 (6 bases). Trimming left V 4 bases short and J 2 bases short, with 8 bases between. Germline V gene sequence: CDR1 SGHNT, CDR2 YYREEE (reference sequence). This CDR3 has 13 amino acids. CDR3 protein: CASSRDSTDTQYF. CDR3 bases: TGTGCCAGCAGCCGGGACTCCACAGATACGCAGTATTTT.

The chain recombines TRBV4-3 with TRBJ2-1, with D possibly matching TRBD2 (5 bases). Deletions cut 4 bases from V and 5 bases from J, with 12 bases between. Germline values: CDR1 LGHNA, CDR2 YSLEER. CDR3 length equals 14 residues. CDR3 in amino acids: CASSRLLVDNEQFF. The DNA for the CDR3 is TGCGCCAGCAGCCGGTTACTAGTGGACAATGAGCAGTTCTTC.

The chain uses TRBV5-8 and TRBJ1-2; no definite D call. The germline gives CDR1 SGHTS, CDR2 YDEGEE. There are 13 residues in the CDR3. V was pared by 1 base and J by 2 bases, with 6 bases between. This CDR3 is CASSLPNNYGYTF. The CDR3 DNA reads TGTGCCAGCAGCTTGCCCAACAACTATGGCTACACCTTC.

This chain joins TRBV6-5 and TRBJ1-1, with unresolved D. The CDR3 length is 12 residues. Germline CDR1 is MNHEY and CDR2 is SVGAGI. V dropped 7 bases and J dropped 7 bases, with 13 bases sitting between them. The DNA of the CDR3 is TGTGCCAGCATAATAGGACTGAATGAAGCTTTCTTT. This encodes CASIIGLNEAFF.

The rearrangement uses TRBV5-1 and TRBJ2-3; 8 nucleotides line up with TRBD1. Germline CDR1 and CDR2: SGHRS and YFSETQ. CDR3 length: 15 residues. Germline trimming cut 6 bases from V and 2 bases from J; bases unmatched to any gene: 8. CDR3: CASNAQGAPTDTQYF. The CDR3 nucleotides are TGCGCCAGCAATGCCCAGGGGGCCCCCACAGATACGCAGTATTTT. The full variable domain, with the rest looked up from reference TRBV5-1 and TRBJ2-3, is KAGVTQTPRYLIKTRGQQVTLSCSPISGHRSVSWYQQTPGQGLQFLFEYFSETQRNKGNFPGRFSGRQFSNSRSEMNVSTLELGDSALYLCASNAQGAPTDTQYFGPGTRLTVL.

The chain couples TRBV5-1 to TRBJ1-1; TRBD1 might be the D (6 bases). Deletions cut 0 bases from V and 5 bases from J, with 20 bases between. This CDR3 region has 17 residues. The V gene's germline CDR1 is SGHRS and CDR2 YFSETQ. The CDR3 region is CASSLAGGPSTGTEAFF. In DNA, the CDR3 is TGCGCCAGCAGCTTGGCCGGGGGCCCAAGCACGGGGACTGAAGCTTTCTTT.

The sample holds a few counts of this clone. The chain is built from TRBV6-2 or TRBV6-3 and TRBJ1-2, with no clear D. CDR1 and CDR2 (germline): MNHEY, SVGEGT. This CDR3 has 11 amino acids. V was pared by 5 bases and J by 3 bases, with 4 bases between. DNA for the CDR3: TGTGCCAGCAGTCGACACTATGGCTACACCTTC. Residues: CASSRHYGYTF.

The chain joins TRBV5-1 to TRBJ1-5; D unclear. V was trimmed by 0 bases and J by 11 bases, leaving 15 bases between them. Germline CDR1 and CDR2: SGHRS and YFSETQ. This CDR3 region has 14 residues. CDR3 protein: CASSLDTYEGAQHF. CDR3 bases: TGCGCCAGCAGCTTGGACACCTATGAAGGTGCCCAGCATTTT. Full variable domain (outside the CDR3, taken from reference TRBV5-1 and TRBJ1-5): KAGVTQTPRYLIKTRGQQVTLSCSPISGHRSVSWYQQTPGQGLQFLFEYFSETQRNKGNFPGRFSGRQFSNSRSEMNVSTLELGDSALYLCASSLDTYEGAQHFGDGTRLSIL.